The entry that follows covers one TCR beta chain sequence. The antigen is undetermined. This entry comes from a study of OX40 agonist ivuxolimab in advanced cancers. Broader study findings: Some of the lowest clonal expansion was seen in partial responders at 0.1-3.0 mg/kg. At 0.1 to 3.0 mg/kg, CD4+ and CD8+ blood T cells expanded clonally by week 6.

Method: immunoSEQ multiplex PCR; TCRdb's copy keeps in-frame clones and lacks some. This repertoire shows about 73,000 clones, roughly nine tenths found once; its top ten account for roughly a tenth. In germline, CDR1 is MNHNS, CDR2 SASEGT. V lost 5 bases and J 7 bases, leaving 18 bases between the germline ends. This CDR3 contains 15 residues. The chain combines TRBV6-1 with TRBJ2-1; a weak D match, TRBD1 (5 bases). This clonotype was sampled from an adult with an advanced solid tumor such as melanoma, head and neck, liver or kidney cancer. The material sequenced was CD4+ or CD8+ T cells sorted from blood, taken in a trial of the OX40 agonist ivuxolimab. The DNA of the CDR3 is TGTGCCAGCAGTTCCCCTAAGGGGCTTGGAAATGAGCAGTTCTTC. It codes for CASSSPKGLGNEQFF.